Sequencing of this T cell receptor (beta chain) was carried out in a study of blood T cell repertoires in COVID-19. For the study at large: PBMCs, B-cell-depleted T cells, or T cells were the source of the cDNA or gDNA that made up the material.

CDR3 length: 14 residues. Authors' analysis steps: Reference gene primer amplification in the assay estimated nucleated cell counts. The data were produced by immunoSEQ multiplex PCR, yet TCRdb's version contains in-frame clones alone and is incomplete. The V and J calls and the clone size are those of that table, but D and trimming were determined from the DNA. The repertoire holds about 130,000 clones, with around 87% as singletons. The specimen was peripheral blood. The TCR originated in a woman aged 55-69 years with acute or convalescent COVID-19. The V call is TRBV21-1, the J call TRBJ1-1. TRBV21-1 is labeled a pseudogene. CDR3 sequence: CASSKCWLETEAFF. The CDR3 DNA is TGTGCCAGCAGCAAATGTTGGCTAGAGACTGAAGCTTTCTTT.